The 23 T cell receptor beta chains given below trace back to one sample, sequenced in a study of OX40 agonist ivuxolimab in advanced cancers. The table came from immunoSEQ multiplex PCR; TCRdb's copy has only in-frame clones and leaves some out. The repertoire holds approximately 79,000 clones, with 85% as singletons. The input for sequencing was CD4+ or CD8+ T cells sorted from blood, taken in a trial of the OX40 agonist ivuxolimab. These TCRs come from an adult with an advanced solid tumor such as melanoma, head and neck, liver or kidney cancer.

The chain uses TRBV27 and TRBJ2-7; 12 nucleotides agree with TRBD2. CDR3 length: 15 residues. CDR1 MNHEY and CDR2 SMNVEV come from the germline V gene (reference sequence). The V gene end was trimmed by 5 bases and the J gene end by 6 bases; junction bases not matched to a gene: 8. The CDR3 loop is CASSPSGRVLFEQYF. The CDR3 DNA follows: TGTGCCAGCAGTCCTAGCGGGAGGGTTCTTTTCGAGCAGTACTTC.

This chain uses TRBV5-6 with TRBJ2-2; D is uncertain. The CDR3 consists of 12 residues. Per germline, CDR1 SGHDT and CDR2 YYEEEE. V was cut by 0 bases and J by 9 bases, with 6 bases left in between. The CDR3 region has the DNA TGTGCCAGCAGCTTGGCGTGGCGGGAGCTGTTTTTT. This codes for CASSLAWRELFF.

The V and J genes are TRBV10-3 and TRBJ2-7; 11 nucleotides line up with TRBD1. This CDR3 is 13 amino acids long. Trimming removed 11 bases from V and 0 bases from J; junction bases left unmatched: 3. Germline V lookup: CDR1 ENHRY, CDR2 SYGVKD. This CDR3 reads CALGQGASYEQYF. CDR3 coding DNA: TGTGCCCTCGGACAGGGGGCCTCCTACGAGCAGTACTTC.

V is TRBV7-2 and J is TRBJ2-5, with 15 nucleotides matching TRBD2. CDR1 SGHTA and CDR2 FQGNSA come from the germline V gene. Germline trimming cut 4 bases from V and 3 bases from J; bases unmatched to any gene: 12. The CDR3 runs to 19 residues. This CDR3 reads CASSSKGLAGGGWEETQYF. The DNA of the CDR3 is TGTGCCAGCAGCTCAAAGGGACTAGCGGGGGGAGGATGGGAAGAGACCCAGTACTTC.

The chain carries TRBV19 and TRBJ2-5, with D perhaps given as TRBD1 or TRBD2 (6 bases each). This CDR3 is 12 amino acids long. CDR1 LNHDA and CDR2 SQIVND come from the germline V gene (reference sequence). The V gene lost 10 bases and the J gene lost 5 bases, with 14 bases spanning the gap. Here the CDR3 reads CATKKGGETQYF. CDR3 nucleotides: TGTGCCACCAAAAAAGGGGGGGAGACCCAGTACTTC. Complete variable domain (other parts from reference TRBV19 and TRBJ2-5): DGGITQSPKYLFRKEGQNVTLSCEQNLNHDAMYWYRQDPGQGLRLIYYSQIVNDFQKGDIAEGYSVSREKKESFPLTVTSAQKNPTAFYLCATKKGGETQYFGPGTRLLVL.

This clone was counted once. The J gene is TRBJ2-3, the V gene TRBV5-1; maybe TRBD2 (6 bases). CDR1 and CDR2 from the germline V gene are SGHRS and YFSETQ. Trimming took off 3 bases at V and 0 bases at J, with 17 bases between the two ends. This CDR3 spans 17 amino acids. CDR3 bases: TGCGCCAGCAGCTCGAACCGGGGCGGGACCAGCACAGATACGCAGTATTTT. Encoded protein: CASSSNRGGTSTDTQYF.

The chain combines TRBV4-3 with TRBJ1-1; no reliable D call. The CDR3 covers 12 residues. V lost 1 base and J lost 11, with 11 bases in between. The V gene's germline CDR1 is LGHNA and CDR2 YSLEER. CDR3 in amino acids: CASSQGGVGAFF. The CDR3 coding sequence is TGCGCCAGCAGCCAAGGGGGAGTTGGCGCTTTCTTT.

The chain has TRBV29-1 and TRBJ1-4, with a tentative D call TRBD1 (6 bases). V was shortened by 7 bases and J by 6 bases, with 21 bases between the two germline ends. The CDR3 extends over 15 amino acids. Germline CDR1 reads SQVTM; CDR2 reads ANQGSEA. The CDR3 bases are TGCAGCGCCCTCACCCCCCAGGGGAGGGATGAAAAACTGTTTTTT. This translates into CSALTPQGRDEKLFF.

This CDR3 is CASSLGPPGGLYEQYF. The CDR3 DNA reads as TGTGCCAGCAGCTTAGGCCCCCCGGGGGGCCTCTACGAGCAGTACTTC. The chain has TRBV7-6 and TRBJ2-7; TRBD2 might be the D (7 bases). CDR1 and CDR2 (germline): SGHVS, FNYEAQ. Deletions cut 1 base from V and 3 bases from J, with 16 bases between. CDR3 length: 16 residues.

The chain has TRBV11-3 and TRBJ2-2, with TRBD2 identical over 10 bases. CDR3 length: 14 amino acids. Trimming at V came to 5 bases and at J to 6 bases, leaving 3 bases not matched to a gene. From germline, CDR1 is SGHNT and CDR2 YENEEA. The CDR3 here is CASSRAGGPGELFF. The CDR3 DNA reads TGTGCCAGCAGCCGAGCGGGAGGGCCCGGGGAGCTGTTTTTT.

To note about this clone: The sample has other DNA sequences that encode this CDR3 too. The rearrangement uses TRBV16 and TRBJ2-5; D is unclear. Germline CDR1 KGHSY, CDR2 FQNENV. V lost 0 bases and J lost 7, with 6 bases in between. The CDR3 runs to 12 residues. CDR3 sequence reads: CASSQSGRTQYF. CDR3 nucleotides: TGTGCCAGCAGCCAATCAGGTCGGACCCAGTACTTC. Full variable domain (remainder filled in from reference TRBV16 and TRBJ2-5): GEEVAQTPKHLVRGEGQKAKLYCAPIKGHSYVFWYQQVLKNEFKFLISFQNENVFDETGMPKERFSAKCLPNSPCSLEIQATKLEDSAVYFCASSQSGRTQYFGPGTRLLVL.

The chain combines TRBV7-2 with TRBJ1-5; D not resolved. V lost 1 base and J lost 7, with 8 bases in between. The germline V gene has CDR1 SGHTA and CDR2 FQGNSA. The CDR3 is 13 amino acids. CDR3 amino acids: CASSLESLQPQHF. CDR3 nucleotides: TGTGCCAGCAGCTTAGAGTCCCTGCAGCCCCAGCATTTT.

The chain carries TRBV30 and TRBJ2-7; D not resolved. The CDR3 sequence is 11 residues long. Germline lookup yields CDR1 GTSNPN and CDR2 SVGIG (reference sequence). Trimming took 5 bases from V and 6 from J, leaving 11 bases between them. CDR3 loop: CAWGPSGEQYF. The CDR3 bases are TGTGCCTGGGGACCGTCAGGCGAGCAGTACTTC.

Here the CDR3 DNA reads TGTGCCAGCAGCCCACGAGGGACAAAGTCCTACGAGCAGTACTTC. Protein sequence: CASSPRGTKSYEQYF. The chain carries TRBV5-4 and TRBJ2-7, with D possibly being TRBD1 (6 bases). With 4 bases removed from V and 1 base from J, the gap between germline ends came to 15 bases. Germline loops: CDR1 SGHNT, CDR2 YYREEE (reference sequence). There are 15 residues in the CDR3.

CDR3: CASSLGGTYNEQFF. The DNA for the CDR3 is TGTGCCAGCAGCTTAGGGGGAACCTACAATGAGCAGTTCTTC. The V call is TRBV7-9, the J call TRBJ2-1; D unresolved. The germline V and J ends were trimmed by 1 base and 2 bases, with 6 bases remaining between them. CDR1 and CDR2 from the germline V gene are SEHNR and FQNEAQ (reference sequence). The CDR3 is made up of 14 amino acids.

The chain combines TRBV6-5 with TRBJ2-7; possibly TRBD2 for D (6 bases). The CDR3 totals 14 residues. In germline, CDR1 is MNHEY, CDR2 SVGAGI. V was pared by 0 bases and J by 2 bases, with 8 bases between. In nucleotides, the CDR3 is TGTGCCAGCAGTTACTCCAGACTAGCCTACGAGCAGTACTTC. This codes for CASSYSRLAYEQYF.

The rearrangement uses TRBV2 and TRBJ2-1; 9 nucleotides align to TRBD1. V lost 10 bases to trimming and J lost 8 bases; unmatched junction nucleotides: 15. Looked up from germline, CDR1 is SNHLY and CDR2 is FYNNEI. The CDR3 contains 15 residues. Here the CDR3 DNA reads TGTGCCATCGGGGGAGGACAGGGGTTTAGGGATGAGCAGTTCTTC. Protein sequence: CAIGGGQGFRDEQFF.

The chain joins TRBV5-1 to TRBJ1-1; the D gene is possibly TRBD1 (6 bases). Germline V gene data show CDR1 as SGHRS and CDR2 as YFSETQ. The V end was cut by 2 bases, the J end by 0 bases, with 17 bases between. This CDR3 comprises 17 residues. CDR3 coding DNA: TGCGCCAGCAGCTTCGGGCAGGGGACTACCATGAACACTGAAGCTTTCTTT. Amino acids: CASSFGQGTTMNTEAFF.

The V and J genes are TRBV10-3 and TRBJ1-1; D may be TRBD1 (5 bases). The CDR3 spans 12 residues. The germline V gene encodes CDR1 ENHRY and CDR2 SYGVKD. Trimming shortened V by 11 bases and J by 1 base, and 11 bases separated the two germline ends. The CDR3 DNA is TGTGCCGGCGGGGGTAGGAACACTGAAGCTTTCTTT. It encodes CAGGGRNTEAFF.

The rearrangement joins TRBV14 to TRBJ1-4; no reliable D call. The germline CDR1 and CDR2 sequences are SGHDN and FVKESK. This CDR3 has 11 residues. Trimming left V 2 bases short and J 6 bases short, with 1 base between. The CDR3 nucleotides read TGTGCCAGCAGCCAATATGAAAAACTGTTTTTT. It codes for CASSQYEKLFF.

The gene calls are TRBV5-1 and TRBJ2-1, with 9 bases lining up with TRBD2. This CDR3 contains 16 residues. CDR1 is SGHRS and CDR2 is YFSETQ in the germline V gene. V lost 1 base to trimming and J lost 6 bases; unmatched junction nucleotides: 8. The CDR3 spells CASSLFTSGPSNEQFF. For the CDR3, the DNA is TGCGCCAGCAGCTTGTTTACTAGCGGGCCCTCCAATGAGCAGTTCTTC.

V and J are TRBV11-2 and TRBJ1-1; D is undetermined. CDR1 is SGHAT, CDR2 FQNNGV, per germline. Trimming removed 5 bases at V and 2 bases at J, with 3 bases between. CDR3 length: 11 amino acids. CDR3 DNA sequence: TGTGCCAGCAGCCCTAACACTGAAGCTTTCTTT. This encodes CASSPNTEAFF.

Here the CDR3 reads CASSSRTTNTEAFF. The CDR3 bases are TGCGCCAGCAGCTCCCGGACGACGAACACTGAAGCTTTCTTT. The chain carries TRBV5-1 and TRBJ1-1; D remains ambiguous. The CDR3 covers 14 residues. Trimming stripped 3 bases from V and 1 base from J, with 10 bases between. Germline values: CDR1 SGHRS, CDR2 YFSETQ. Full variable domain (remainder filled in from reference TRBV5-1 and TRBJ1-1): KAGVTQTPRYLIKTRGQQVTLSCSPISGHRSVSWYQQTPGQGLQFLFEYFSETQRNKGNFPGRFSGRQFSNSRSEMNVSTLELGDSALYLCASSSRTTNTEAFFGQGTRLTVV.